Listed below are T cell receptor beta chains from one sample, sequenced in a study of human T cells and chemical hapten exposure. TCRdb re-derived calls from the RACE reads in MiXCR, one entry per CDR3 protein. Seen here are about 80,000 distinct CDR3 sequences, approximately 8% observed once, and the top ten hold about 1.6%. Here the sequenced sample was whole blood, taken in connection with sensitization to the hapten diphenylcyclopropenone (DPC). The origin of the receptors is a woman in her thirties with alopecia areata. Some clones in this sample may be carry-over from other donors' samples. Both conserved end residues are part of each CDR3. Each record gives: clone size, J gene, V gene, D gene, CDR3 protein, CDR3 DNA. The D gene is left open where the match is weak. Rows give clone size only sometimes, using once, few, many, or a class for an expanded clone.

>NA|TRBJ1-1|TRBV5-5|NA
CASSLAPDTEAFF
TGTGCCAGCAGCTTGGCGCCGGACACTGAAGCTTTCTTT
>NA|TRBJ1-5|TRBV20-1|NA
CSARTRTGEGQPQHF
TGCAGTGCTAGAACAAGGACCGGCGAGGGTCAGCCCCAGCATTTT
>NA|TRBJ2-3|TRBV6-5|NA
CASSYWGGGGSTDTQYF
TGTGCCAGCAGTTACTGGGGGGGCGGAGGTAGCACAGATACGCAGTATTTT
>many|TRBJ1-2|TRBV11-2|TRBD1
CASSQRDSRTEGYTF
TGTGCCAGCAGTCAACGGGACAGCCGAACGGAGGGCTACACCTTC
>many|TRBJ2-7|TRBV20-1|TRBD2
CSASHMGTSVDEQYF
TGCAGTGCCAGTCACATGGGGACTAGCGTTGACGAGCAGTACTTC
>many|TRBJ2-2|TRBV20-1|NA
CSAAWNTGELFF
TGCAGTGCCGCATGGAACACCGGGGAGCTGTTTTTT
>many|TRBJ2-5|TRBV6-6|NA
CASSYSERNQETQYF
TGTGCCAGCAGTTACAGCGAGCGGAACCAAGAGACCCAGTACTTC
>many|TRBJ1-2|TRBV7-9|NA
CATLRPQDNYGYTF
TGTGCCACCCTAAGACCCCAGGACAACTATGGCTACACCTTC
>few|TRBJ2-1|TRBV20-1|TRBD1
CSARPRGQYNEQFF
TGCAGTGCTAGGCCCAGGGGGCAATACAATGAGCAGTTCTTC
>many|TRBJ1-1|TRBV12-3/TRBV12-4|NA
CASSLMGGPTEAFF
TGTGCCAGCAGTTTAATGGGGGGCCCCACTGAAGCTTTCTTT
>NA|TRBJ1-4|TRBV7-2|NA
CASSGFVGGKLFF
TGTGCCAGCAGCGGCTTCGTGGGGGGTAAACTGTTTTTT
>many|TRBJ2-5|TRBV18|NA
CASSRSLVQETQYF
TGTGCCAGCTCACGGAGCCTCGTCCAAGAGACCCAGTACTTC
>many|TRBJ2-4|TRBV20-1|NA
CSVEGTAKNIQYF
TGCAGCGTCGAAGGGACAGCCAAAAACATTCAGTACTTC
>many|TRBJ2-1|TRBV2|NA
CASSTAINEQFF
TGTGCCAGCAGTACGGCTATAAATGAGCAGTTCTTC
>many|TRBJ2-7|TRBV12-3/TRBV12-4|TRBD1
CASSTGQGWYF
TGTGCCAGCAGTACCGGACAGGGCTGGTACTTC
>few|TRBJ2-1|TRBV12-3/TRBV12-4|NA
CASSRQEGYNEQFF
TGTGCCAGCAGTCGACAGGAGGGATACAATGAGCAGTTCTTC
>many|TRBJ2-1|TRBV2|NA
CASSPRAGSSYNEQFF
TGTGCCAGCAGTCCCCGGGCAGGGTCATCCTACAATGAGCAGTTCTTC
>many|TRBJ1-1|TRBV5-1|NA
CASSLELQLPHTEAFF
TGCGCCAGCAGCTTGGAGCTTCAGCTACCCCACACTGAAGCTTTCTTT
>many|TRBJ2-3|TRBV3-1|TRBD2
CASSPRLAGGPADTQYF
TGTGCCAGCAGCCCACGACTAGCGGGGGGGCCGGCGGATACGCAGTATTTT
>NA|TRBJ2-3|TRBV29-1|TRBD2
CSVEPPSGGPGTDTQYF
TGCAGCGTTGAACCTCCTAGCGGGGGGCCAGGGACAGATACGCAGTATTTT